The clone carrying this T cell receptor beta chain appeared many times. Time point indicated: sample taken at primary tumor resection. Unsorted samples of tumor, nontumor lung or frozen PBMC had their whole RNA sequenced. A total of fewer than 80 untreated early-stage non-small cell lung cancer patients served as donors. These data come from a study of spatial heterogeneity in lung cancer. One entry per CDR3 protein, called by TCRdb with MiXCR from the 5' RACE reads. The repertoire includes around 48,000 distinct CDR3 sequences, around 5.2% of them detected once, and over 8.5% sits in the top ten. The germline V gene encodes CDR1 SEHNR and CDR2 FQNEAQ (reference sequence). The CDR3 is 14 residues long. V was pared by 1 base and J by 1 base, with 7 bases between.

The chain is built from TRBV7-9 and TRBJ2-5; no clear D gene. The clonotype originates from a male donor with early-stage non-small cell lung cancer. The starting material was PBMCs, obtained at surgery. CDR3 in amino acids: CASSLDPPQETQYF. CDR3 sequence (DNA): TGTGCCAGCAGCTTAGACCCCCCCCAAGAGACCCAGTACTTC.